The TCR beta chain described here comes from a study of blood T cells in healthy people across ages. Study findings and constraints: Donor CMV status, an unknown factor, possibly confounded changes in expanded clonotypes. Observed TCR beta diversity showed a strong correlation with the percentage of naive T cells as measured by flow cytometry.

V lost 0 bases and J lost 5, with 23 bases in between. This CDR3 region has 18 residues. The germline V gene encodes CDR1 MNHNY and CDR2 SVGAGI (reference sequence). This clonotype has at least ten counts. The target antigen is unknown. PCR was performed a second time for about 6 to 11 cycles using a sample-barcoded 5' primer and a J-beta primer mix. MiXCR, applied by TCRdb to the 5' RACE reads, yields one record per CDR3 protein. The data hold 600,000 or so distinct CDR3 sequences, with roughly 43% observed a single time. The chain recombines TRBV6-6 with TRBJ2-7; D might be TRBD2 (6 bases). The source material was blood. The TCR originated in an elderly man in good health. The CDR3 protein is CASSYSNFVVGGIDEQYF. The CDR3 coding sequence is TGTGCCAGCAGTTACTCCAATTTCGTTGTGGGAGGAATTGACGAGCAGTACTTC.